This T cell receptor (beta chain) was identified in a study of T cells in Graves' hyperthyroidism and ophthalmopathy. RNA transcripts were the template for amplifying TCR beta CDR3 regions. With the HTBI primer set, the TCR CDR3 went through a first round of RT-PCR. TCRdb re-analysed the multiplex PCR reads in MiXCR, keeping a single row per CDR3 protein. The table records a few hundred thousand distinct CDR3 sequences, 14% of them present only once. Graves' hyperthyroidism without ophthalmopathy progression within 18 months was termed stable. Newly diagnosed patients aged 18 to 65 had hyperthyroidism of under 2 months' duration. Patients were excluded because of uncontrolled infection, other autoimmune disease, pregnancy or lactation. Trimming removed 2 bases from V and 4 bases from J, with 9 bases in between. The CDR3 spans 14 residues. Germline CDR1 MNHNS, CDR2 SASEGT. This clonotype came up many times.

This receptor was taken from a woman aged 40 to 50 with Graves' hyperthyroidism. The chain recombines TRBV6-1 with TRBJ2-1; D remains unclear. Input material: blood. As DNA, the CDR3 is TGTGCCAGCAGTGAATCGTACGGATACAATGAGCAGTTCTTC. The encoded protein is CASSESYGYNEQFF.